The 23 T cell receptor beta chains in this list originate from one sample, sequenced in a study of regulatory T cells in long-lasting Graves disease. Arm-PCR of CDR3 regions and iRepertoire HTBI primers were used to build TCR beta libraries. TCRdb reanalysed the multiplex PCR reads using MiXCR and keeps one entry per CDR3 protein. Of roughly 350,000 distinct CDR3 sequences in the sample, 16% were seen once. Specified time point: newly diagnosed GD, antithyroid drugs for less than 3 months. The TCR library was prepared using RNA isolated from PBMCs. These data also featured in a second study, about T cells in Graves' hyperthyroidism and ophthalmopathy.

The starting material was peripheral blood mononuclear cells (PBMCs), obtained at new diagnosis, from a patient treated with antithyroid drugs. Receptor source: a man in his forties with Graves disease.

This clonotype has ten or more counts. At one end the junction does not follow the germline gene, possibly because of a read error. The V gene is TRBV20-1, the J gene TRBJ2-7, with D possibly TRBD2 on 5 matching bases. The CDR3 has 14 residues. The germline V gene has CDR1 DFQATT and CDR2 SNEGSKA (reference sequence). The CDR3 coding sequence is TGCAGTGCTAGAGAAAGCGGTAGGTCCTCCGAGCAGTACTTC. Protein sequence: CSARESGRSSEQYF.

CDR3 bases: TGCAGTGCTCCGGGACACCTCAATGAAAAACTGTTTTTT. As protein: CSAPGHLNEKLFF. The J gene is TRBJ1-4, the V gene TRBV20-1; perhaps TRBD1 as D (6 bases). The CDR3 is 13 residues long. The V end was cut by 5 bases, the J end by 5 bases, with 12 bases between. The germline gives CDR1 DFQATT, CDR2 SNEGSKA (reference sequence).

This clonotype was observed many times. This chain connects TRBV18 to TRBJ2-2, with TRBD2 as a possible D gene (5 bases). Trimming stripped 8 bases from V and 0 bases from J, with 10 bases between. Per germline, CDR1 KGHSH and CDR2 LQKENI. The CDR3 has 14 amino acids. As DNA, the CDR3 is TGTGCCAGCAGTCCGCGGGCGAACACCGGGGAGCTGTTTTTT. This sequence encodes CASSPRANTGELFF. Together with reference TRBV18 and TRBJ2-2, the CDR3 gives the full variable domain: NAGVMQNPRHLVRRRGQEARLRCSPMKGHSHVYWYRQLPEEGLKFMVYLQKENIIDESGMPKERFSAEFPKEGPSILRIQQVVRGDSAAYFCASSPRANTGELFFGEGSRLTVL.

This clonotype was observed at least ten times. This CDR3 is CASSQDPSSNQPQHF. CDR3 coding DNA: TGTGCCAGCAGCCAAGACCCCAGTAGCAATCAGCCCCAGCATTTT. The chain combines TRBV3-1 with TRBJ1-5; D not resolved. Germline V gives CDR1 LGHDT, CDR2 YNNKEL (reference sequence). This CDR3 comprises 15 residues. Between the trimmed V and J ends, which lost 0 bases and 0 bases, there was a span of 6 bases.

As regards this clonotype: This could be a read error, since a much larger clone is one nucleotide away. The CDR3 DNA reads as TGTGCCAGCGGCCCGGGACAGCCTCCTTGGGCTCAGCAGTACTTC. Its protein product is CASGPGQPPWAQQYF. V usage is TRBV2 and J usage is TRBJ2-7, with 7 bases aligning to TRBD1. This CDR3 is 15 amino acids long. Trimming cost V 8 bases and J 8 bases; bases outside gene matches: 18. The germline V gene encodes CDR1 SNHLY and CDR2 FYNNEI.

This clonotype was observed at least ten times. The chain employs TRBV5-1 and TRBJ2-1, with D possibly being TRBD1 (6 bases). The CDR3 is 14 amino acids. V lost 4 bases, J lost 6 bases, and 14 bases lay in between. Germline loops: CDR1 SGHRS, CDR2 YFSETQ. Written as DNA, the CDR3 is TGCGCCAGCAGCCTCCAACAGGGCTTCAATGAGCAGTTCTTC. Amino acids: CASSLQQGFNEQFF. Full variable domain (outside the CDR3, taken from reference TRBV5-1 and TRBJ2-1): KAGVTQTPRYLIKTRGQQVTLSCSPISGHRSVSWYQQTPGQGLQFLFEYFSETQRNKGNFPGRFSGRQFSNSRSEMNVSTLELGDSALYLCASSLQQGFNEQFFGPGTRLTVL.

This clonotype was picked up many times. This chain links TRBV4-1 with TRBJ2-7; the match to TRBD1 covers 8 bases. Germline V gives CDR1 MGHRA, CDR2 YSYEKL. With 0 bases clipped from V and 0 bases from J, the junction kept 4 bases outside the gene matches. The CDR3 totals 16 residues. The CDR3, as DNA: TGCGCCAGCAGCCAAGATGGCAGGGGGCACTCCTACGAGCAGTACTTC. It is translated as CASSQDGRGHSYEQYF.

For this clonotype: This may stem from a read error, because a much larger clone lies one nucleotide away. The chain uses TRBV11-2 and TRBJ2-7; D possibly matches TRBD1 or TRBD2 (5 bases each). V shed 5 bases and J shed 7 bases, with 27 bases lying between them. This CDR3 is 17 amino acids long. CDR1 and CDR2 (germline): SGHAT, FQNNGV. CDR3 region: CASSNDHGTTYYNEQYF. CDR3 bases: TGTGCCAGCAGCAACGACCACGGGACCACCTACTACAATGAGCAGTACTTC.

Concerning this clonotype: A much larger clone lies one base from this, so it may be a read error. The V call is TRBV11-3, the J call TRBJ2-1; 8 bases align to TRBD1. Gene TRBJ2-5 matches the end of the DNA better, so the J call may be wrong. Germline CDR1 reads SGHNT; CDR2 reads YENEEA. The CDR3 contains 15 residues. DNA of the CDR3: TGTGCCAGCAGCGCGGGACAGGCAGGATCAGAGGCCCAGTACTTC. Residues: CASSAGQAGSEAQYF.

This clonotype was counted many times. The J gene is TRBJ2-2, the V gene TRBV6-5; possible D gene TRBD1, 5 bases. V shed 0 bases and J shed 8 bases, with 7 bases lying between them. Per germline, CDR1 MNHEY and CDR2 SVGAGI. The CDR3 runs to 13 residues. For the CDR3, the DNA is TGTGCCAGCAGTTACTCGACAGCTGGGGAGCTGTTTTTT. This codes for CASSYSTAGELFF.

Many counts were recorded for this clonotype. This chain links TRBV7-8 with TRBJ1-5; D may be TRBD1 (5 bases). This CDR3 spans 14 amino acids. V dropped 1 base and J dropped 5 bases, with 9 bases sitting between them. Germline V gene lookup returns CDR1 SGHVS and CDR2 FQNEAQ. The CDR3 nucleotides are TGTGCCAGCAGCTTAGGGGACCGTTATCAGCCCCAGCATTTT. Its protein is CASSLGDRYQPQHF.

This clonotype has ten or more counts. This rearrangement joins TRBV27 to TRBJ2-2, with TRBD2 matching over 10 bases. This CDR3 contains 17 residues. The V gene end was trimmed by 1 base and the J gene end by 0 bases; junction bases not matched to a gene: 2. In germline, CDR1 is MNHEY, CDR2 SMNVEV (reference sequence). DNA of the CDR3: TGTGCCAGCAGTTTATTTAGCGGGGGGACGAACACCGGGGAGCTGTTTTTT. Its translation is CASSLFSGGTNTGELFF.

This clonotype showed up just a few times. CDR3 sequence (DNA): TGTGCCAGCAGCTTAGTCGCGGGGGGAAACACAGATACGCAGTATTTT. Protein sequence: CASSLVAGGNTDTQYF. The rearrangement joins TRBV7-2 to TRBJ2-3; 8 bases map to TRBD2. From germline, CDR1 is SGHTA and CDR2 FQGNSA. The length of the CDR3 is 16 residues. J gave up 2 bases and V 1 base, and 5 bases lay outside the gene matches.

This clonotype occurred many times. V gene TRBV25-1 combines with J gene TRBJ2-5, with TRBD1 identical over 9 bases. With V trimmed by 5 bases and J by 6 bases, 7 bases remained unmatched. The CDR3 has 14 amino acids. CDR1 is MGHDK, CDR2 SYGVNS, per germline. This chain's CDR3 is CASSKQGAGQTQYF. CDR3 in DNA: TGTGCCAGCAGTAAACAGGGGGCCGGGCAGACCCAGTACTTC.

This clonotype has a count of ten or more. The chain is built from TRBV2 and TRBJ1-1; 7 bases agree with TRBD1. The CDR3 totals 14 residues. V shed 4 bases and J 4 bases; nucleotides not matched to a gene: 6. The germline gives CDR1 SNHLY, CDR2 FYNNEI. The CDR3 protein is CASSVGPGGTEAFF. CDR3 nucleotide sequence: TGTGCCAGCAGTGTGGGGCCAGGGGGCACTGAAGCTTTCTTT.

V gene TRBV20-1 combines with J gene TRBJ2-2; D not certain. Trimming cost V 4 bases and J 5 bases, with 14 bases left between them. The CDR3 sequence is 14 residues long. In germline, CDR1 is DFQATT, CDR2 SNEGSKA (reference sequence). CDR3 amino acids: CSATSVFGTGELFF. CDR3 nucleotide sequence: TGCAGTGCTACCTCTGTATTCGGGACCGGGGAGCTGTTTTTT.

This sequence joins TRBV6-1 and TRBJ1-2; D is undetermined. The V end was cut by 0 bases, the J end by 5 bases, with 10 bases between. Germline V gives CDR1 MNHNS, CDR2 SASEGT. The CDR3 spans 14 residues. In nucleotides, the CDR3 is TGTGCCAGCAGTGAAGCCCTGATTATGTATGGCTACACCTTC. Protein product: CASSEALIMYGYTF.

This clonotype came up many times. The chain joins TRBV30 to TRBJ2-1; D is perhaps TRBD1 or TRBD2 (5 bases each). V was shortened by 5 bases and J by 8 bases, with 16 bases between the two germline ends. CDR3 length equals 13 residues. CDR1 and CDR2 from the germline V gene are GTSNPN and SVGIG (reference sequence). CDR3 coding DNA: TGTGCCTGGGAAGCCGGGGACCTGGATGAGCAGTTCTTC. Protein: CAWEAGDLDEQFF.

The chain has TRBV28 and TRBJ1-4; D remains ambiguous. Germline V gives CDR1 MDHEN, CDR2 SYDVKM. The V and J ends lost 8 bases and 7 bases respectively, with 11 bases between them. The CDR3 has 12 amino acids. The CDR3: CASGLGSEKLFF. Here the CDR3 DNA reads TGTGCCAGCGGTCTGGGGAGTGAAAAACTGTTTTTT.

This clonotype was counted at least ten times. One junction end disagrees with the germline gene, perhaps due to a read error. The V gene is TRBV5-1, the J gene TRBJ1-1; D is possibly TRBD1 (5 bases). This CDR3 is 16 amino acids long. Looked up from germline, CDR1 is SGHRS and CDR2 is YFSETQ. The CDR3 DNA sequence: TGTGCCAGCAGCCCCCGGGGCCGGAGATGGGACACTGAAGCTTTCTTT. It encodes CASSPRGRRWDTEAFF.

This clonotype was observed a few times. The J gene is TRBJ2-5, the V gene TRBV3-1; 8 positions match TRBD2. V dropped 5 bases and J dropped 5; count of bases not matched to a gene: 10. Looked up from germline, CDR1 is LGHDT and CDR2 is YNNKEL (reference sequence). The CDR3 has 15 amino acids. The CDR3 reads CASSLPGLEAETQYF. The DNA of the CDR3 is TGTGCCAGCAGCTTACCGGGACTAGAAGCGGAGACCCAGTACTTC.

This clonotype has ten or more counts. The chain joins TRBV5-1 to TRBJ2-2; 7 bases fit TRBD1. J lost 4 bases, V lost 4 bases, and 4 bases had no gene match. The CDR3 extends over 14 amino acids. The V gene's germline CDR1 is SGHRS and CDR2 YFSETQ. This CDR3 reads CASSPQGFTGELFF. The CDR3 DNA reads as TGCGCCAGCAGCCCACAGGGGTTCACCGGGGAGCTGTTTTTT.

The table lists this clonotype with many counts. V usage is TRBV18 and J usage is TRBJ2-5; D is uncertain. Trimming removed 3 bases from V and 4 bases from J, with 15 bases in between. The CDR3 runs 15 residues. Germline loops: CDR1 KGHSH, CDR2 LQKENI. CDR3 region: CASSPQEYWGETQYF. The CDR3 coding sequence is TGTGCCAGCTCACCCCAAGAATATTGGGGAGAGACCCAGTACTTC.